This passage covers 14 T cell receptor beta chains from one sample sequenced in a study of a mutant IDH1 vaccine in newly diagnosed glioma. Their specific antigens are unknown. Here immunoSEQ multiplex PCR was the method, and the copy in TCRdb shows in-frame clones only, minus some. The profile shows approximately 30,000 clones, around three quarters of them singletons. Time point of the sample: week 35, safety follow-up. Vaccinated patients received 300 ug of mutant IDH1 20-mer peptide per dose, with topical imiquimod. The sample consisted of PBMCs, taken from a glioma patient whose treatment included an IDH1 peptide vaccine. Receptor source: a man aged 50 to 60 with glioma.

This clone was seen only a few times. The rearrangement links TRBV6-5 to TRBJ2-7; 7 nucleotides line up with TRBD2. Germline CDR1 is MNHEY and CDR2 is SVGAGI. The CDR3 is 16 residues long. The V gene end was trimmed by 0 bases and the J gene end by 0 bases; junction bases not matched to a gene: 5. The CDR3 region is CASSYSMGGSSYEQYF. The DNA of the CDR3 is TGTGCCAGCAGTTACTCGATGGGGGGGAGCTCCTACGAGCAGTACTTC.

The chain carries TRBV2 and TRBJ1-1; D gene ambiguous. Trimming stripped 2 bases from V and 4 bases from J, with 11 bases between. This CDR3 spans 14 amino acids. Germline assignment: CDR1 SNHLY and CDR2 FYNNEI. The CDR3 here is CASSEYGRGTEAFF. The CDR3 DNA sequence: TGTGCCAGCAGTGAATACGGTAGAGGCACTGAAGCTTTCTTT.

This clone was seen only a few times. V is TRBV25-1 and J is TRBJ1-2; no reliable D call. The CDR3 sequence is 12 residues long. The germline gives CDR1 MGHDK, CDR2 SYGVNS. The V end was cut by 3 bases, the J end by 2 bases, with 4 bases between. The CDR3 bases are TGTGCCAGCAGTGACAGGAACTATGGCTACACCTTC. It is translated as CASSDRNYGYTF.

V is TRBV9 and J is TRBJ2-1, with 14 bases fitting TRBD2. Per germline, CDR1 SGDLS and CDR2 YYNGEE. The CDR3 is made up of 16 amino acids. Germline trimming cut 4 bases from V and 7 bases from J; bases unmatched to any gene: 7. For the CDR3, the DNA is TGTGCCAGCAGCCCCGGGACTAGCGGGGGTAAGAATGAGCAGTTCTTC. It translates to CASSPGTSGGKNEQFF.

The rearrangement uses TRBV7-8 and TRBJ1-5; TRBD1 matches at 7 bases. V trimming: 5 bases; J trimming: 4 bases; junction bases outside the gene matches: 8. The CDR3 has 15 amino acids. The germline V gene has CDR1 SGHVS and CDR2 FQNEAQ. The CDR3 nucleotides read TGTGCCAGCAGCACAGGACAGGCCCTGAATCAGCCCCAGCATTTT. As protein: CASSTGQALNQPQHF.

This chain's CDR3 is CASSLRGGPTDTQYF. The CDR3 bases are TGTGCCAGCAGCTTGCGAGGGGGCCCCACAGATACGCAGTATTTT. The chain carries TRBV5-8 and TRBJ2-3, with 7 bases aligning to TRBD1. V was pared by 1 base and J by 2 bases, with 4 bases of the junction left unmatched. From germline, CDR1 is SGHTS and CDR2 YDEGEE. This CDR3 comprises 15 residues. Looking up the rest from reference TRBV5-8 and TRBJ2-3 gives the full variable domain: EAGVTQSPTHLIKTRGQQATLRCSPISGHTSVYWYQQALGLGLQFLLWYDEGEERNRGNFPPRFSGRQFPNYSSELNVNALELEDSALYLCASSLRGGPTDTQYFGPGTRLTVL.

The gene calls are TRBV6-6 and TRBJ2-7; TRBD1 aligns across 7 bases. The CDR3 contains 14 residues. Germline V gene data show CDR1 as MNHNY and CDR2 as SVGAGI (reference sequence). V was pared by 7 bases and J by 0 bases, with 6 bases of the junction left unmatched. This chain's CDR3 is CASKGAANSYEQYF. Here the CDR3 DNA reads TGTGCCAGCAAGGGGGCTGCTAACTCCTACGAGCAGTACTTC.

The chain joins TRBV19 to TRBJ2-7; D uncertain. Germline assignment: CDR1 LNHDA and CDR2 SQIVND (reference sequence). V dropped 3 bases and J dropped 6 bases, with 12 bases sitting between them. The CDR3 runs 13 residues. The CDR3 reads CASSMTPVGEQYF. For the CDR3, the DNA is TGTGCCAGTAGTATGACCCCGGTAGGCGAGCAGTACTTC. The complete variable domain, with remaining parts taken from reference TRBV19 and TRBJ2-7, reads DGGITQSPKYLFRKEGQNVTLSCEQNLNHDAMYWYRQDPGQGLRLIYYSQIVNDFQKGDIAEGYSVSREKKESFPLTVTSAQKNPTAFYLCASSMTPVGEQYFGPGTRLTVT.

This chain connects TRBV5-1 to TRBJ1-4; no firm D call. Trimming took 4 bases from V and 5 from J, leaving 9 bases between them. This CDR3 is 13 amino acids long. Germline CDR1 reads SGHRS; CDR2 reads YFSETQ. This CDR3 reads CASSISPNEKLFF. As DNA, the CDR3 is TGCGCCAGCAGCATTTCCCCAAATGAAAAACTGTTTTTT.

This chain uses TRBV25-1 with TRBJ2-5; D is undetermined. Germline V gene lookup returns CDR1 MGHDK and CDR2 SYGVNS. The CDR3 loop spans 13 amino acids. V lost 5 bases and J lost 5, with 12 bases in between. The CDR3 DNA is TGTGCCAGCAGTTTAGGGTCTCAGGAGACCCAGTACTTC. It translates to CASSLGSQETQYF.

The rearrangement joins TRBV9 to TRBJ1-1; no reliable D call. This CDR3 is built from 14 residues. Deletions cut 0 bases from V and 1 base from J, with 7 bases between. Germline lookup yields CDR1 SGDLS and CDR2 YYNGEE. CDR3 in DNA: TGTGCCAGCAGCGTAGAGGCCCAGAACACTGAAGCTTTCTTT. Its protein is CASSVEAQNTEAFF.

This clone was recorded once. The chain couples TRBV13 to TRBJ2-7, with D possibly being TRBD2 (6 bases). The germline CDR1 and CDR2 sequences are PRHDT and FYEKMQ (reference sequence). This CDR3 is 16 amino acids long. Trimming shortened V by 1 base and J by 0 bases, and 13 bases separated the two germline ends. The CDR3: CASSLEGRGSSYEQYF. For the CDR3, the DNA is TGTGCCAGCAGCTTAGAAGGCCGGGGGAGCTCCTACGAGCAGTACTTC.

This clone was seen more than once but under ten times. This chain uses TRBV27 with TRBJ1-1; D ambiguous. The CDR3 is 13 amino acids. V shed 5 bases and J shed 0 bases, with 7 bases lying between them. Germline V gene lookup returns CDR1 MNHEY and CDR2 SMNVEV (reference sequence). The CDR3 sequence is CASSRLLNTEAFF. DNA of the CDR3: TGTGCCAGCAGTAGACTTCTGAACACTGAAGCTTTCTTT.

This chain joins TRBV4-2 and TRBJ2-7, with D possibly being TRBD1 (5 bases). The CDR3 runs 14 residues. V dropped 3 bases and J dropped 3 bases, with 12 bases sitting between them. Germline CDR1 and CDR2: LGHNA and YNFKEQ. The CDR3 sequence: CASSQAGQNYEQYF. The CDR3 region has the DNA TGTGCCAGCAGCCAGGCAGGGCAGAACTACGAGCAGTACTTC.